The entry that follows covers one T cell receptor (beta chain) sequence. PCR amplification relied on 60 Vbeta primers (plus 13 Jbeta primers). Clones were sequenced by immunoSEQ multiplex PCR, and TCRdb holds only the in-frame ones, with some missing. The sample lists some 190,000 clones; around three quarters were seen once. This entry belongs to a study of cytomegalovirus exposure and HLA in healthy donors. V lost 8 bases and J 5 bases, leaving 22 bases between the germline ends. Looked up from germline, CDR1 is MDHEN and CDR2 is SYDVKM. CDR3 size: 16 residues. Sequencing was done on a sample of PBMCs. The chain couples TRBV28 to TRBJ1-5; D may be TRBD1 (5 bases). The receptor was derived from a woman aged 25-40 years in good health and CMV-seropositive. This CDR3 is CASGGGAGRADQPQHF. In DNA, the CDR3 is TGTGCCAGCGGGGGTGGGGCAGGGAGGGCGGATCAGCCCCAGCATTTT.